The clone carrying this TCR beta chain was picked up a small number of times. The germline CDR1 and CDR2 sequences are MDHEN and SYDVKM. With 5 bases removed from V and 2 bases from J, the gap between germline ends came to 13 bases. CDR3 length: 14 amino acids. Preparation of the TCRbeta library involved a method that used unique molecular identifiers. TCRdb re-derived calls from the PCR reads in MiXCR, one entry per CDR3 protein. The repertoire has a few hundred thousand distinct CDR3 sequences, 10% to 15% of them found once; the top ten carry about 2.2%. This sample was included in a study of T-cell reconstitution after alpha-beta-depleted transplantation in children.

The TCR was taken from a male patient aged 10-17 years who had a stem cell transplant for acute myeloid leukemia, so the T cells may come from the graft donor. V and J are TRBV28 and TRBJ2-7; D not certain. The source was PBMCs, mostly from graft donor cells, collected 360 days after TCRalphabeta/CD19-depleted stem cell transplant. CDR3 sequence: CASSHDGRAYEQYF. CDR3 nucleotides: TGTGCCAGCAGTCACGACGGACGGGCCTACGAGCAGTACTTC.